The T cell receptor (beta chain) described here comes from a study of cytomegalovirus exposure and HLA in healthy donors. Findings and caveats of the study: Earlier analysis found most TCR beta V segments productive about 90% or about 30% of the time.

Though probably carrying unrecorded immune exposures, donors were nominally healthy at sampling. Use of 60 Vbeta and 13 Jbeta primers characterized the PCR. Generated by immunoSEQ multiplex PCR, the TCRdb table keeps only in-frame clones and is missing some. The sample has 50,000 or so clones, over 60% seen once. Concerning this clone itself: Its specificity is unknown.

Germline V gene lookup returns CDR1 LGHNT and CDR2 FRNRAP. Trimming removed 5 bases at V and 2 bases at J, with 11 bases between. This CDR3 region has 14 residues. This chain links TRBV12-5 with TRBJ2-3; TRBD2 might be the D (6 bases). This clonotype was sampled from a woman aged 40 to 50 in good health and CMV-seropositive. The material sequenced was PBMCs. The CDR3 DNA is TGTGCTAGTGGTCCCGGGGGATTCACAGATACGCAGTATTTT. The encoded protein is CASGPGGFTDTQYF.